A selection of T cell receptor beta chains follows, all from one sample in a study of blood T cell repertoires in COVID-19. Method: immunoSEQ multiplex PCR; TCRdb's copy keeps in-frame clones and lacks some. The sample lists fewer than 150,000 clones; 70% to 80% were seen once. The sequenced sample consisted of peripheral blood. All receptors derive from a human donor in a cohort sampled during active COVID-19. CDR3s include the opening cysteine and the closing phenylalanine or tryptophan. A D gene is named only where the DNA matches it firmly. A clone size is listed for some rows: how often the clone was seen (once, few, many), or a class if it is expanded.

len: 15; abundance: NA; d_gene: NA; j_gene: TRBJ1-2; v_gene: TRBV11-2; CDR3nt: TGTGCCAGCAGCTTAGTAGGGCGTGTTGAGGGTGGCTACACCTTC; CDR3aa: CASSLVGRVEGGYTF
len: 13; abundance: once; d_gene: NA; j_gene: TRBJ2-7; v_gene: TRBV29-1; CDR3nt: TGCAGCGTTGTTAGGCAGGGAACGGGCGAGCAGTACTTC; CDR3aa: CSVVRQGTGEQYF
len: 14; abundance: NA; d_gene: TRBD1; j_gene: TRBJ1-2; v_gene: TRBV18; CDR3nt: TGTGCCAGCTCACCGCCCCGGGACAGCTATGGCTACACCTTC; CDR3aa: CASSPPRDSYGYTF
len: 16; abundance: NA; d_gene: NA; j_gene: TRBJ1-4; v_gene: TRBV7-3; CDR3nt: TGTGCCAGCAGCTTATTGAGGCGGGGAGACGATGAAAAACTGTTTTTT; CDR3aa: CASSLLRRGDDEKLFF
len: 14; abundance: NA; d_gene: NA; j_gene: TRBJ1-2; v_gene: TRBV5-8; CDR3nt: TGTGCCAGCATCCCGGCAGGGGCGGACTATGGCTACACCTTC; CDR3aa: CASIPAGADYGYTF
len: 12; abundance: NA; d_gene: NA; j_gene: TRBJ1-5; v_gene: TRBV6-5; CDR3nt: TGTGCCAGCGGATGGCGGAATCAGCCCCAGCATTTT; CDR3aa: CASGWRNQPQHF
len: 14; abundance: NA; d_gene: NA; j_gene: TRBJ1-4; v_gene: TRBV30; CDR3nt: TGTGCCTGGAGTGAGGACAGAGAAAATGAAAAACTGTTTTTT; CDR3aa: CAWSEDRENEKLFF
len: 13; abundance: NA; d_gene: TRBD1; j_gene: TRBJ2-7; v_gene: TRBV6-5; CDR3nt: TGTGCCAGCAGCGAGACAGGGGGCATCGAGCAGTACTTC; CDR3aa: CASSETGGIEQYF
len: 11; abundance: NA; d_gene: TRBD2; j_gene: TRBJ2-3; v_gene: TRBV2; CDR3nt: TGTGCCAGCAGTCGGGAGGGTACGCAGTATTTT; CDR3aa: CASSREGTQYF
len: 17; abundance: NA; d_gene: TRBD2; j_gene: TRBJ2-1; v_gene: TRBV18; CDR3nt: TGTGCCAGCTCACCACGGTTAGCGGGGGGCTCCTACAATGAGCAGTTCTTC; CDR3aa: CASSPRLAGGSYNEQFF
len: 18; abundance: few; d_gene: TRBD1; j_gene: TRBJ1-1; v_gene: TRBV6-1; CDR3nt: TGTGCCAGCAGTGAAACCTCCCCCGGGACAGGGAAGAACACTGAAGCTTTCTTT; CDR3aa: CASSETSPGTGKNTEAFF
len: 13; abundance: NA; d_gene: NA; j_gene: TRBJ2-5; v_gene: TRBV7-3; CDR3nt: TGTGCCAGCAGCGTGGACAGCCAAGAGACCCAGTACTTC; CDR3aa: CASSVDSQETQYF
len: 15; abundance: NA; d_gene: TRBD2; j_gene: TRBJ2-5; v_gene: TRBV2; CDR3nt: TGTGCCAGCAGTGAAAGAGGAGCGGGGGGCTTGACCCAGTACTTC; CDR3aa: CASSERGAGGLTQYF
len: 13; abundance: once; d_gene: NA; j_gene: TRBJ2-7; v_gene: TRBV12-3/TRBV12-4; CDR3nt: TGTGCCAGCAGTTTACTCGTCTCCTACGAGCAGTACTTC; CDR3aa: CASSLLVSYEQYF
len: 15; abundance: NA; d_gene: TRBD1; j_gene: TRBJ1-4; v_gene: TRBV5-1; CDR3nt: TGCGCCAGCAGCGTACGACAGGGTGCTAATGAAAAACTGTTTTTT; CDR3aa: CASSVRQGANEKLFF
len: 13; abundance: NA; d_gene: NA; j_gene: TRBJ2-5; v_gene: TRBV5-1; CDR3nt: TGCGCCAGCAGCTTGGCAGGGATAGAGACCCAGTACTTC; CDR3aa: CASSLAGIETQYF
len: 18; abundance: NA; d_gene: TRBD1; j_gene: TRBJ2-3; v_gene: TRBV7-9; CDR3nt: TGTGCCAGCAGCCAATACCCCAGGGGGCTCTGGAGCACAGATACGCAGTATTTT; CDR3aa: CASSQYPRGLWSTDTQYF
len: 14; abundance: NA; d_gene: TRBD1; j_gene: TRBJ2-7; v_gene: TRBV6-5; CDR3nt: TGTGCCAGCACTCCGGACAGGGGAGGGTACGAGCAGTACTTC; CDR3aa: CASTPDRGGYEQYF
len: 14; abundance: NA; d_gene: NA; j_gene: TRBJ2-7; v_gene: TRBV19; CDR3nt: TGTGCCAGTAGTGAAACAGGGTGGGCCTACGAGCAGTACTTC; CDR3aa: CASSETGWAYEQYF
len: 14; abundance: many; d_gene: NA; j_gene: TRBJ2-7; v_gene: TRBV6-5; CDR3nt: TGTGCCAGCAGTTACTCGGACACGAGCTACGAGCAGTACTTC; CDR3aa: CASSYSDTSYEQYF
len: 14; abundance: few; d_gene: TRBD1; j_gene: TRBJ1-5; v_gene: TRBV28; CDR3nt: TGTGCCAGCAGTATGGACAGGGGCCCCCGGGCCCAGCATTTT; CDR3aa: CASSMDRGPRAQHF
len: 16; abundance: NA; d_gene: TRBD1; j_gene: TRBJ1-2; v_gene: TRBV2; CDR3nt: TGTGCCAGCAGTCCCCTGGGAGAGGGGGCGCTAGGTGGCTACACCTTC; CDR3aa: CASSPLGEGALGGYTF
len: 15; abundance: NA; d_gene: NA; j_gene: TRBJ2-1; v_gene: TRBV9; CDR3nt: TGTGCCAGCAGCCCCCGGGACATCGGTTACAATGAGCAGTTCTTC; CDR3aa: CASSPRDIGYNEQFF
len: 16; abundance: NA; d_gene: NA; j_gene: TRBJ1-4; v_gene: TRBV5-1; CDR3nt: TGCGCCAGCAGCTTGGCCCCGGCAGGGGTTAATGAAAAACTGTTTTTT; CDR3aa: CASSLAPAGVNEKLFF
len: 14; abundance: NA; d_gene: TRBD1; j_gene: TRBJ1-2; v_gene: TRBV10-3; CDR3nt: TGTGCCATCATGGGGACAGGATCAGAACATGGCTACACCTTC; CDR3aa: CAIMGTGSEHGYTF
len: 14; abundance: NA; d_gene: NA; j_gene: TRBJ2-7; v_gene: TRBV28; CDR3nt: TGTGCCAGCAGTTTACCGGGGGACCCCTACGAGCAGTACTTC; CDR3aa: CASSLPGDPYEQYF
len: 13; abundance: NA; d_gene: NA; j_gene: TRBJ1-4; v_gene: TRBV6-5; CDR3nt: TGTGCCAGCGGAGGGCTCGGGTATGAAAAACTGTTTTTT; CDR3aa: CASGGLGYEKLFF
len: 13; abundance: few; d_gene: NA; j_gene: TRBJ1-1; v_gene: TRBV27; CDR3nt: TGTGCCAGCAGTTCCCCAGACAGGAGTGAAGCTTTCTTT; CDR3aa: CASSSPDRSEAFF
len: 16; abundance: few; d_gene: TRBD2; j_gene: TRBJ2-1; v_gene: TRBV14; CDR3nt: TGTGCCAGCAGCCAAGGACTAGCGGGGGCAAACAATGAGCAGTTCTTC; CDR3aa: CASSQGLAGANNEQFF
len: 15; abundance: few; d_gene: NA; j_gene: TRBJ1-1; v_gene: TRBV5-1; CDR3nt: TGCGCCAGCAGCTTAGAGGCCCTCATGAACACTGAAGCTTTCTTT; CDR3aa: CASSLEALMNTEAFF
len: 11; abundance: NA; d_gene: NA; j_gene: TRBJ1-4; v_gene: TRBV18; CDR3nt: TGTGCCAGCTCACCTGAGGAAAAACTGTTTTTT; CDR3aa: CASSPEEKLFF
len: 14; abundance: NA; d_gene: NA; j_gene: TRBJ1-2; v_gene: TRBV19; CDR3nt: TGTGCCAGTAGTCCCTCGGGGGGCATCTATGGCTACACCTTC; CDR3aa: CASSPSGGIYGYTF
len: 12; abundance: NA; d_gene: TRBD1; j_gene: TRBJ2-7; v_gene: TRBV7-9; CDR3nt: TGTGCCAGCGGGGACAGCGCCTACGAGCAGTACTTC; CDR3aa: CASGDSAYEQYF
len: 16; abundance: NA; d_gene: NA; j_gene: TRBJ1-1; v_gene: TRBV19; CDR3nt: TGTGCCAGTAGTACGGCCCAGGGAGGGGTTAACACTGAAGCTTTCTTT; CDR3aa: CASSTAQGGVNTEAFF
len: 15; abundance: NA; d_gene: NA; j_gene: TRBJ2-1; v_gene: TRBV7-8; CDR3nt: TGTGCCAGCAGCCCCCGGTTGAGCTCCTACAATGAGCAGTTCTTC; CDR3aa: CASSPRLSSYNEQFF
len: 16; abundance: NA; d_gene: NA; j_gene: TRBJ2-7; v_gene: TRBV11-2; CDR3nt: TGTGCCAGCAGCTCCCCCCGCGTGCGTGGCCCTAGCGAGCAGTACTTC; CDR3aa: CASSSPRVRGPSEQYF
len: 14; abundance: NA; d_gene: NA; j_gene: TRBJ2-7; v_gene: TRBV21-1; CDR3nt: TGTGCCAGCAGCGCAGAGAGGAGCTCCTACGAGCAGTACTTC; CDR3aa: CASSAERSSYEQYF
len: 17; abundance: NA; d_gene: NA; j_gene: TRBJ1-5; v_gene: TRBV10-3; CDR3nt: TGTGCCATCAGTGAGTCGATACAGATCTATAGCAATCAGCCCCAGCATTTT; CDR3aa: CAISESIQIYSNQPQHF
len: 13; abundance: NA; d_gene: NA; j_gene: TRBJ2-7; v_gene: TRBV19; CDR3nt: TGTGCCAGTTTGGGGCAGGGTGGGTCGGAGCAGTACTTC; CDR3aa: CASLGQGGSEQYF
len: 17; abundance: few; d_gene: NA; j_gene: TRBJ1-4; v_gene: TRBV6-2/TRBV6-3; CDR3nt: TGTGCCAGCAGTTACTCGAAGCGCAGGACAGCCGATGAAAAACTGTTTTTT; CDR3aa: CASSYSKRRTADEKLFF
len: 13; abundance: NA; d_gene: NA; j_gene: TRBJ1-6; v_gene: TRBV30; CDR3nt: TGTGCCTGGAGTGGGGCAATAAATTCACCCCTCCACTTT; CDR3aa: CAWSGAINSPLHF
len: 15; abundance: NA; d_gene: TRBD1; j_gene: TRBJ2-5; v_gene: TRBV7-2; CDR3nt: TGTGCCAGCAGCTTAGACAGGGGGCTTCAAGAGACCCAGTACTTC; CDR3aa: CASSLDRGLQETQYF
len: 16; abundance: once; d_gene: NA; j_gene: TRBJ2-7; v_gene: TRBV7-9; CDR3nt: TGTGCCAGCAGCTTAGCGCTCCGGGAGAGGCTAACCGAGCAGTACTTC; CDR3aa: CASSLALRERLTEQYF
len: 14; abundance: NA; d_gene: NA; j_gene: TRBJ1-1; v_gene: TRBV5-8; CDR3nt: TGTGCCAGCAGCTTGGAAAGGGGAATCACTGAAGCTTTCTTT; CDR3aa: CASSLERGITEAFF
len: 16; abundance: NA; d_gene: NA; j_gene: TRBJ1-4; v_gene: TRBV27; CDR3nt: TGTGCCAGCAGTCTGAGATCCGGGACATTAAATGAAAAACTGTTTTTT; CDR3aa: CASSLRSGTLNEKLFF
len: 13; abundance: NA; d_gene: NA; j_gene: TRBJ2-3; v_gene: TRBV5-4; CDR3nt: TGTGCCAGCAGCTTGGAGCTAGGAGATACGCAGTATTTT; CDR3aa: CASSLELGDTQYF
len: 16; abundance: many; d_gene: TRBD2; j_gene: TRBJ2-2; v_gene: TRBV9; CDR3nt: TGTGCCAGCAGCCCGGGACTACTATCGAACACCGGGGAGCTGTTTTTT; CDR3aa: CASSPGLLSNTGELFF
len: 14; abundance: NA; d_gene: NA; j_gene: TRBJ1-2; v_gene: TRBV19; CDR3nt: TGTGCCAGTAGTGCCCCCGGGACTGTCTATGGCTACACCTTC; CDR3aa: CASSAPGTVYGYTF
len: 13; abundance: NA; d_gene: NA; j_gene: TRBJ1-2; v_gene: TRBV18; CDR3nt: TGTGCCAGCTCACCTGCCCACACCGGGGGCTACACCTTC; CDR3aa: CASSPAHTGGYTF
len: 16; abundance: NA; d_gene: NA; j_gene: TRBJ2-7; v_gene: TRBV27; CDR3nt: TGTGCCAGCAGTCCCCAGGGGGCGGGGGAACCCTACGAGCAGTACTTC; CDR3aa: CASSPQGAGEPYEQYF
len: 17; abundance: NA; d_gene: NA; j_gene: TRBJ1-3; v_gene: TRBV11-2; CDR3nt: TGTGCCAGCAGCTTTATCGGGGACTTGATCTCTGGAAACACCATATATTTT; CDR3aa: CASSFIGDLISGNTIYF
len: 13; abundance: NA; d_gene: NA; j_gene: TRBJ1-3; v_gene: TRBV6-5; CDR3nt: TGTGCCAGCAGTCGGGACAAAGGAAACACCATATATTTT; CDR3aa: CASSRDKGNTIYF
len: 13; abundance: few; d_gene: TRBD1; j_gene: TRBJ1-1; v_gene: TRBV6-6; CDR3nt: TGTGCCAGCATGGGACAGGGTAAGACTGAAGCTTTCTTT; CDR3aa: CASMGQGKTEAFF
len: 15; abundance: NA; d_gene: TRBD1; j_gene: TRBJ2-7; v_gene: TRBV3-1/TRBV3-2; CDR3nt: TGTGCCAGCAGCCAAGACAGGACAGGGTCGGACGAGCAGTACTTC; CDR3aa: CASSQDRTGSDEQYF